These 19 T cell receptor beta chains were all obtained from the same sample, sequenced in a study of cytomegalovirus exposure and HLA in healthy donors. PCR amplification relied on 60 Vbeta primers (plus 13 Jbeta primers). TCRdb's copy holds only in-frame clones and misses some; the assay was immunoSEQ multiplex PCR. Here the sample spans around 140,000 clones, 75% being singletons. Source material: PBMCs. These receptors all come from a man aged 35-49 years in good health and CMV-seronegative.

This chain connects TRBV19 to TRBJ2-7; tentative D call: TRBD1 (6 bases). The germline V and J ends were trimmed by 0 bases and 5 bases, with 14 bases remaining between them. Germline lookup yields CDR1 LNHDA and CDR2 SQIVND (reference sequence). The CDR3 contains 15 residues. The CDR3 nucleotides are TGTGCCAGTAGTATAGACAGGGGACGGTGGGACGAGCAGTACTTC. Residues: CASSIDRGRWDEQYF.

This clone was found once. CDR3 residues: CASSLAGTGAADTQYF. In DNA form, the CDR3 reads TGCGCCAGCAGCTTGGCCGGGACAGGGGCCGCAGATACGCAGTATTTT. The rearrangement uses TRBV5-1 and TRBJ2-3; TRBD1 aligns across 10 bases. Germline V CDR1 and CDR2: SGHRS, YFSETQ. Losses at the gene ends were 0 bases for V and 4 bases for J; bases not matched to a gene: 5. The CDR3 consists of 16 residues.

This clone showed up just a few times. This sequence joins TRBV6-5 and TRBJ1-5, with a weak D call TRBD1 (6 bases). Germline assignment: CDR1 MNHEY and CDR2 SVGAGI. This CDR3 has 12 residues. Trimming pared 8 bases from V and 10 bases from J, leaving 15 bases between. The CDR3: CASAKQGSPQHF. For the CDR3, the DNA is TGTGCCAGCGCGAAACAGGGTTCACCCCAGCATTTT.

The rearrangement joins TRBV2 to TRBJ1-5; 7 nucleotides match TRBD1. The germline CDR1 and CDR2 sequences are SNHLY and FYNNEI. V lost 6 bases to trimming and J lost 1 base; unmatched junction nucleotides: 6. This CDR3 comprises 15 residues. Written as DNA, the CDR3 is TGTGCCAGCAGCCCGGACAGGCTGAGCAATCAGCCCCAGCATTTT. Its protein is CASSPDRLSNQPQHF.

This rearrangement joins TRBV2 to TRBJ2-3; 12 nucleotides agree with TRBD2. V trimming: 6 bases; J trimming: 3 bases; junction bases outside the gene matches: 7. The CDR3 totals 16 residues. From germline, CDR1 is SNHLY and CDR2 FYNNEI. The DNA for the CDR3 is TGTGCCAGCAGCGTCACCGGGACTAGCGGGACAGATACGCAGTATTTT. Translating it yields CASSVTGTSGTDTQYF.

This chain uses TRBV18 with TRBJ1-4; D not resolved. Germline CDR1 reads KGHSH; CDR2 reads LQKENI. V was pared by 0 bases and J by 4 bases, with 6 bases between. The CDR3 covers 14 residues. CDR3 sequence: CASSPPGRNEKLFF. In DNA, the CDR3 is TGTGCCAGCTCACCACCGGGCCGTAATGAAAAACTGTTTTTT. Filled out from reference TRBV18 and TRBJ1-4, the complete variable domain reads NAGVMQNPRHLVRRRGQEARLRCSPMKGHSHVYWYRQLPEEGLKFMVYLQKENIIDESGMPKERFSAEFPKEGPSILRIQQVVRGDSAAYFCASSPPGRNEKLFFGSGTQLSVL.

This clone showed up just once. The V gene is TRBV11-2, the J gene TRBJ2-3; 7 nucleotides agree with TRBD1. Looked up from germline, CDR1 is SGHAT and CDR2 is FQNNGV. The CDR3 is 16 amino acids. Trimming cost V 3 bases and J 2 bases; bases outside gene matches: 8. The CDR3 region is CASSFHRDSFTDTQYF. CDR3 nucleotide sequence: TGTGCCAGCAGCTTCCACCGGGACAGCTTCACAGATACGCAGTATTTT.

V is TRBV9 and J is TRBJ2-7, with D possibly matching TRBD1 (6 bases). The V gene's germline CDR1 is SGDLS and CDR2 YYNGEE. The CDR3 is 15 residues long. V was clipped by 0 bases and J by 3 bases, with 13 bases between them. This chain's CDR3 is CASSVAGDTYYEQYF. CDR3 DNA: TGTGCCAGCAGCGTAGCTGGGGACACTTACTACGAGCAGTACTTC.

The chain joins TRBV7-9 to TRBJ1-1; perhaps TRBD1 as D (5 bases). The V and J ends lost 4 bases and 5 bases respectively, with 8 bases between them. The CDR3 covers 12 residues. Germline V lookup: CDR1 SEHNR, CDR2 FQNEAQ (reference sequence). The chain's CDR3 is CASSSGLTEAFF. CDR3 DNA sequence: TGTGCCAGCAGCTCAGGGCTAACTGAAGCTTTCTTT.

The chain couples TRBV11-2 to TRBJ1-3; 8 positions agree with TRBD1. V was clipped by 6 bases and J by 0 bases; unmatched bases: 7. Germline CDR1 is SGHAT and CDR2 is FQNNGV. The CDR3 contains 16 residues. CDR3 sequence (DNA): TGTGCCAGCAGTCTTACCGGGACAGGCTCTGGAAACACCATATATTTT. Encoded protein: CASSLTGTGSGNTIYF.

A few counts support this clone. The chain employs TRBV5-1 and TRBJ2-5; 11 bases line up with TRBD2. This CDR3 has 17 residues. Germline CDR1 is SGHRS and CDR2 is YFSETQ. Unmatched junction bases numbered 9, after V lost 0 bases and J lost 5 bases. The CDR3 coding sequence is TGCGCCAGCAGCTTGGCCTTGGGACTAGCGGCGCGGGAGACCCAGTACTTC. Encoded protein: CASSLALGLAARETQYF.

The chain has TRBV11-2 and TRBJ2-2; D is perhaps TRBD1 (6 bases). CDR3 length: 16 amino acids. V lost 5 bases, J lost 6 bases, and 19 bases lay in between. Germline loops: CDR1 SGHAT, CDR2 FQNNGV. For the CDR3, the DNA is TGTGCCAGCAGCCCGATATGGGGGCCCGAAGCCGGGGAGCTGTTTTTT. It codes for CASSPIWGPEAGELFF.

This rearrangement joins TRBV12-5 to TRBJ1-1; maybe TRBD1 (6 bases). The CDR3 runs to 16 residues. The germline V gene has CDR1 LGHNT and CDR2 FRNRAP. V lost 1 base and J 6 bases, leaving 18 bases between the germline ends. CDR3 sequence (DNA): TGTGCTAGTGGTTTGGGAACCGGACCCAAGGGGGCTGAAGCTTTCTTT. Its translation is CASGLGTGPKGAEAFF.

The chain has TRBV29-1 and TRBJ1-1, with a tentative D call TRBD1 (6 bases). The germline V gene has CDR1 SQVTM and CDR2 ANQGSEA. The CDR3 covers 14 residues. With 6 bases removed from V and 11 bases from J, the gap between germline ends came to 25 bases. The chain's CDR3 is CSVVGPGDRVSAFF. CDR3 in DNA: TGCAGCGTAGTTGGGCCAGGGGATCGGGTATCGGCTTTCTTT.

The rearrangement joins TRBV9 to TRBJ1-4, with D unclear. The CDR3 totals 15 residues. The germline gives CDR1 SGDLS, CDR2 YYNGEE. Deletions cut 6 bases from V and 0 bases from J, with 12 bases between. The CDR3 bases are TGTGCCAGCACCCGGAGCGGGACAACTAATGAAAAACTGTTTTTT. Translating gives CASTRSGTTNEKLFF.

CDR3 coding DNA: TGTGCCATCAGTGACATTTTTTCCGGGACAGGCCAACGGCAGTACTTC. This sequence encodes CAISDIFSGTGQRQYF. The chain links TRBV10-3 to TRBJ2-5, with TRBD1 matching over 8 bases. The germline CDR1 and CDR2 sequences are ENHRY and SYGVKD. This CDR3 is 16 amino acids long. J gave up 11 bases and V 3 bases, and 17 bases lay outside the gene matches.

The chain joins TRBV19 to TRBJ1-2; D is unclear. The CDR3 is 14 amino acids. V was cut by 3 bases and J by 0 bases, with 8 bases left in between. Per germline, CDR1 LNHDA and CDR2 SQIVND (reference sequence). The CDR3 bases are TGTGCCAGTAGTATGCGATCATCTAACTATGGCTACACCTTC. This sequence encodes CASSMRSSNYGYTF.

The genes are TRBV19 and TRBJ2-2, with 10 bases aligning to TRBD1. V was pared by 2 bases and J by 5 bases, with 5 bases of the junction left unmatched. CDR1 and CDR2 (germline): LNHDA, SQIVND (reference sequence). The CDR3 has 16 amino acids. This CDR3 is CASSIRTGGSTGELFF. CDR3 coding DNA: TGTGCCAGTAGTATAAGGACAGGGGGGTCTACCGGGGAGCTGTTTTTT.

V is TRBV28 and J is TRBJ2-2, with a possible D match to TRBD1 (6 bases). This CDR3 comprises 17 residues. CDR1 is MDHEN and CDR2 is SYDVKM in the germline V gene. Trimming cost V 2 bases and J 1 base, with 14 bases left between them. The CDR3 sequence is CASSLRPDSVNTGELFF. In DNA form, the CDR3 reads TGTGCCAGCAGTTTACGCCCGGACAGTGTGAACACCGGGGAGCTGTTTTTT.